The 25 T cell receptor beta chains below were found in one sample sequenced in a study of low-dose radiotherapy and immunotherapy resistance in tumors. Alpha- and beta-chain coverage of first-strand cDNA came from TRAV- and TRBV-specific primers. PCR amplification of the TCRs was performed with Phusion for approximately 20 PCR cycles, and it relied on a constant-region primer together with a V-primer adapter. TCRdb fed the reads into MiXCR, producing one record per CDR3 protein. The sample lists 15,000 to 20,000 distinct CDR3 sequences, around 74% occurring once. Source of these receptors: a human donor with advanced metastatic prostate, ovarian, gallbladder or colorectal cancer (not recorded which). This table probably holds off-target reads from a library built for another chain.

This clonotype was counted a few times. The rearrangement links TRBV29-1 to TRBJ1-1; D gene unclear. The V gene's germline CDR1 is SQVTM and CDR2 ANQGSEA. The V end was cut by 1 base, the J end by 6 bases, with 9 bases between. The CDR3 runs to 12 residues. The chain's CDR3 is CSVEVSRAEAFF. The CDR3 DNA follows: TGCAGCGTTGAAGTCAGCCGGGCTGAAGCTTTCTTT.

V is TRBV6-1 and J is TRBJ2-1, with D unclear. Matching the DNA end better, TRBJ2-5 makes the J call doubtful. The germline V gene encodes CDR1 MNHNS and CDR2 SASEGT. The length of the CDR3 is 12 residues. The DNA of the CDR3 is TGTGCCAGCAGGATGTACCAAGAGACCCAGTACTTC. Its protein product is CASRMYQETQYF.

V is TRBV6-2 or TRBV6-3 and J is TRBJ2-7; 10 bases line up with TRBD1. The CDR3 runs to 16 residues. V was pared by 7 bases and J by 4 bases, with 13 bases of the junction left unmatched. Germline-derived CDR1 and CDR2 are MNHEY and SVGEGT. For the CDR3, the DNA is TGTGCCAGCATTCGGACAGGGGGACATCAATTGTACGAGCAGTACTTC. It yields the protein CASIRTGGHQLYEQYF.

As DNA, the CDR3 is TGTGCCAGCACTAGCGGGGGAAAGACCCAGTACTTC. This encodes CASTSGGKTQYF. The genes are TRBV5-4 and TRBJ2-5; 10 bases fit TRBD2. V trimming: 6 bases; J trimming: 6 bases; junction bases outside the gene matches: 2. CDR3 length: 12 residues. CDR1 SGHNT and CDR2 YYREEE come from the germline V gene (reference sequence).

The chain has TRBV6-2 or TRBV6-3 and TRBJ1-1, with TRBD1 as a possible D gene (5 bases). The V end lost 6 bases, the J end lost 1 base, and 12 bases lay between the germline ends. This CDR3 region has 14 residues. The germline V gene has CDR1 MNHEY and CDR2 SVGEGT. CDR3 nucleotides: TGTGCCAGCAGCCCGGGACGGACGAACACTGAAGCTTTCTTT. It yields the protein CASSPGRTNTEAFF.

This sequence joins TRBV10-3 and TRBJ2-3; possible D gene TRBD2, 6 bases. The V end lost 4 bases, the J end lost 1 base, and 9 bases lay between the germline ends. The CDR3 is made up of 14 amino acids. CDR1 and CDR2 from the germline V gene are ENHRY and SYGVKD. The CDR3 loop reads CAISGGGGTDTQYF. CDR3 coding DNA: TGTGCCATCAGTGGTGGCGGGGGCACAGATACGCAGTATTTT.

The DNA for the CDR3 is TGTGCCAGCGCTTTAGGTAGTGGGAGGAATGAGCAGTTCTTC. It codes for CASALGSGRNEQFF. V gene TRBV7-6 combines with J gene TRBJ2-1; a weak D match, TRBD2 (6 bases). Trimming removed 8 bases at V and 7 bases at J, with 18 bases between. In germline, CDR1 is SGHVS, CDR2 FNYEAQ. The CDR3 totals 14 residues. Supplemented by reference TRBV7-6 and TRBJ2-1, the full variable domain reads GAGVSQSPRYKVTKRGQDVALRCDPISGHVSLYWYRQALGQGPEFLTYFNYEAQQDKSGLPNDRFSAERPEGSISTLTIQRTEQRDSAMYRCASALGSGRNEQFFGPGTRLTVL.

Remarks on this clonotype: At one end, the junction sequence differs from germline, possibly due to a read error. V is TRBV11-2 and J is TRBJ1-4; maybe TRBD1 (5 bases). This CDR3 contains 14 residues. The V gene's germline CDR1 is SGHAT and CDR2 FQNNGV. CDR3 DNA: TGCGCCAGCACAAAGGGGCAGGTGAATGAAAAACTGTTTTTT. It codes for CASTKGQVNEKLFF.

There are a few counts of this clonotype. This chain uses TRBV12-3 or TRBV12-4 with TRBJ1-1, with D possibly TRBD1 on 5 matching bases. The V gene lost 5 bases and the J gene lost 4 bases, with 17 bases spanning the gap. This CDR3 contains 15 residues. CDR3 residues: CASSQVGELGTEAFF. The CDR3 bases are TGTGCCAGCAGTCAAGTGGGGGAGTTGGGCACTGAAGCTTTCTTT.

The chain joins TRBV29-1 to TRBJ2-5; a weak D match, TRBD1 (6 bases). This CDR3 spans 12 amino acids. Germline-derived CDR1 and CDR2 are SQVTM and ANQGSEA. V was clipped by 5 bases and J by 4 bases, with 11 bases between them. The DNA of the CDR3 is TGCAGCGTTCAGGGGAGTGGAGAGACCCAGTACTTC. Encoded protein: CSVQGSGETQYF.

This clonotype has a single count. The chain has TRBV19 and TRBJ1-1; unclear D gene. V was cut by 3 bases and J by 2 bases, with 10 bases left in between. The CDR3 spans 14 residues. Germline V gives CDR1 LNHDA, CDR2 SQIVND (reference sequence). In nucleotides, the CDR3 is TGTGCCAGTAGTATCGGTGACGGTAACACTGAAGCTTTCTTT. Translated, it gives CASSIGDGNTEAFF.

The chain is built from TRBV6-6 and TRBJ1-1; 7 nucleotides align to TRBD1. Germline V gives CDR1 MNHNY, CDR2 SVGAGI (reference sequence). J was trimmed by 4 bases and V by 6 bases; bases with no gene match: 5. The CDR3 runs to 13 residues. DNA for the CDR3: TGTGCCAGCAGGAACAGGGGCGGCACTGAAGCTTTCTTT. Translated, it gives CASRNRGGTEAFF.

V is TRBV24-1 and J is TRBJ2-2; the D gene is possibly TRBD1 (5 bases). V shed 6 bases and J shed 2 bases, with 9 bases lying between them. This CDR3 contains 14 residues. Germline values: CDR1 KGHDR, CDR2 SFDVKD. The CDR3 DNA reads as TGTGCCACCAGTCGGACATCAAACACCGGGGAGCTGTTTTTT. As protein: CATSRTSNTGELFF.

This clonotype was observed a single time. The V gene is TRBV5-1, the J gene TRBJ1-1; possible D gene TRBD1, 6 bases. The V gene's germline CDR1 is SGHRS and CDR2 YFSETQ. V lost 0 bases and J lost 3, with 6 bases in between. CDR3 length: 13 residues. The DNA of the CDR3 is TGCGCCAGCAGCTTGGACAGGGACACTGAAGCTTTCTTT. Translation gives CASSLDRDTEAFF.

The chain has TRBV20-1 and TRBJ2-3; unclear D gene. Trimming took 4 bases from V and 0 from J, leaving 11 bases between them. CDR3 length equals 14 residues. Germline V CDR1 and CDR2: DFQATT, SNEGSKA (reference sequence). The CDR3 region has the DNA TGCAGTGCTAAGCCGCTACTGAGCACAGATACGCAGTATTTT. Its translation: CSAKPLLSTDTQYF.

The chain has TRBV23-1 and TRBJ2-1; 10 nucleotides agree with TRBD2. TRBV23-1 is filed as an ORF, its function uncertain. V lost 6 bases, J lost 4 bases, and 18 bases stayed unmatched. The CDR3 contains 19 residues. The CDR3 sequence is CASSQEREGYRTKYNEQFF. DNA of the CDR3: TGCGCCAGCAGCCAGGAGCGGGAGGGTTACCGGACTAAATACAATGAGCAGTTCTTC.

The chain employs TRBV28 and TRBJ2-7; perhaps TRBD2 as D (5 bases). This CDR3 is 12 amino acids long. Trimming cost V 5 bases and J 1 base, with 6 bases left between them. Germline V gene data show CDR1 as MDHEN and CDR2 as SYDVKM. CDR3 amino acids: CASSLASYEQYF. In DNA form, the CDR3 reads TGTGCCAGCAGTCTAGCTTCCTACGAGCAGTACTTC.

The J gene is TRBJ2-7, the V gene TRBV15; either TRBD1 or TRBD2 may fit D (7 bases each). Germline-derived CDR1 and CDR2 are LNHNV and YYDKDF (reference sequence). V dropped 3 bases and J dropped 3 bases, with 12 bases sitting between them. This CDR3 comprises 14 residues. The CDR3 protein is CATSRGGTDYEQYF. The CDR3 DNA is TGTGCCACCAGCAGGGGGGGGACAGACTACGAGCAGTACTTC.

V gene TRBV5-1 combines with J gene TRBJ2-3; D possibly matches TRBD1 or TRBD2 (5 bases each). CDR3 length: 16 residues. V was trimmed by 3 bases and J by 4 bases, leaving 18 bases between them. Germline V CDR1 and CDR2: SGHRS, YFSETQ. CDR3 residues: CASSSIQAGGADTQYF. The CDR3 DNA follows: TGCGCCAGCAGCTCCATACAGGCAGGAGGTGCAGATACGCAGTATTTT.

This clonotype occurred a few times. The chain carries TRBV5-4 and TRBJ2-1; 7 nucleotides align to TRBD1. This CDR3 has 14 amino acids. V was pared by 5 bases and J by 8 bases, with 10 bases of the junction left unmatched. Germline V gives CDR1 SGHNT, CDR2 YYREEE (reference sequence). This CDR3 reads CASSRGQAWDEQFF. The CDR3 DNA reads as TGTGCCAGCAGTCGTGGACAGGCTTGGGATGAGCAGTTCTTC.

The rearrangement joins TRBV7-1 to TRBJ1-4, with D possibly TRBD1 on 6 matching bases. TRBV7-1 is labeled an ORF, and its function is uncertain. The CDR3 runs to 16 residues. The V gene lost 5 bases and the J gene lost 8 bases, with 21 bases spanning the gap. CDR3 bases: TGTGCCAGCAGCGCCAATCGAGTAGGGGGGGGGGAAAAACTGTTTTTT. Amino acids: CASSANRVGGGEKLFF.

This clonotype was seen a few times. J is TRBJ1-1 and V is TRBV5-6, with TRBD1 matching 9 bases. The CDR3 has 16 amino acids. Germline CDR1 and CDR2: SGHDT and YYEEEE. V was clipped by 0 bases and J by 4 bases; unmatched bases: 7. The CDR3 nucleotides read TGTGCCAGCAGCTTGGCCGGGACAGGGTTACGCACTGAAGCTTTCTTT. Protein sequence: CASSLAGTGLRTEAFF. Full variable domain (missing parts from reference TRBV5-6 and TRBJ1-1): DAGVTQSPTHLIKTRGQQVTLRCSPKSGHDTVSWYQQALGQGPQFIFQYYEEEERQRGNFPDRFSGHQFPNYSSELNVNALLLGDSALYLCASSLAGTGLRTEAFFGQGTRLTVV.

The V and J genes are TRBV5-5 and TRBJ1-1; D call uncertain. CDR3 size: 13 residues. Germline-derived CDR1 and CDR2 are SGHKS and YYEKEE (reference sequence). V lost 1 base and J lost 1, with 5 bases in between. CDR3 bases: TGTGCCAGCAGCTTGCTGTGGAACACTGAAGCTTTCTTT. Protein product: CASSLLWNTEAFF.

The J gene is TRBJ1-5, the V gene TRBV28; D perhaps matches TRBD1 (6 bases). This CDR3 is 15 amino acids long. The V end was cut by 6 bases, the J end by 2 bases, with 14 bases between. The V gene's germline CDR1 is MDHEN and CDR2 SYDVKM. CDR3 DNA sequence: TGTGCCAGCAGCCGAGGGGGGGACGGCAATCAGCCCCAGCATTTT. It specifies CASSRGGDGNQPQHF.

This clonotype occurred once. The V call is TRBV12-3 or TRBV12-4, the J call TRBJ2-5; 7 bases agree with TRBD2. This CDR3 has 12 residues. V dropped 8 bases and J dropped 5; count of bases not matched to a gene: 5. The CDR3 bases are TGTGCCAGCGGGAGGGCCCAGGAGACCCAGTACTTC. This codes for CASGRAQETQYF.